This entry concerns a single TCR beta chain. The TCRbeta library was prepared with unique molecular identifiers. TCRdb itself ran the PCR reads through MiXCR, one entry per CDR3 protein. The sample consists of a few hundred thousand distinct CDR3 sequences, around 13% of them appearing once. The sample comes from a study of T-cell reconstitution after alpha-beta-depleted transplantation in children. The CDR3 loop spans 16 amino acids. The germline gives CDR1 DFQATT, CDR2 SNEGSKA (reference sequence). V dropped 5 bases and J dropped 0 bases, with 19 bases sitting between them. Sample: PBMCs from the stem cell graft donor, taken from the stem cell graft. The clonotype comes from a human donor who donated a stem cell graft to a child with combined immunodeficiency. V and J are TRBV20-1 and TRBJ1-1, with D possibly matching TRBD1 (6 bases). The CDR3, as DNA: TGCAGTGCTGGGGGGCAGGGGCCCCTCATGAACACTGAAGCTTTCTTT. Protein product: CSAGGQGPLMNTEAFF.